Sequencing of this T cell receptor beta chain was carried out in a study of early T cells in non-severe SARS-CoV-2 infection. Notes on the study in general: VDJdb matching, biased toward anti-spike CD8 responses, missed private and CD4 specificities.

TCRdb passed the 5' RACE reads through MiXCR, listing each CDR3 protein once. The sample holds some 31,000 distinct CDR3 sequences, approximately 6.2% seen once. The trim removed 6 bases at V and 4 bases at J, leaving 9 bases unmatched. The germline CDR1 and CDR2 sequences are MNHEY and SVGAGI. This CDR3 is built from 16 residues. This clonotype occurred many times. The antigen remains unidentified. The chain employs TRBV6-5 and TRBJ2-5; the match to TRBD2 covers 12 bases. Sequencing was done on a sample of whole blood. This clonotype was obtained from an adult who was a healthcare worker with PCR-confirmed SARS-CoV-2 infection or an uninfected control (not recorded which). CDR3 region: CASSSLPSGRGETQYF. The CDR3 region has the DNA TGTGCCAGCAGCTCGCTTCCTAGCGGGAGGGGAGAGACCCAGTACTTC.